These 2 T cell receptor beta chains came from one sample sequenced in a study of T-cell memory formation after mild COVID-19. Each CDR3 protein is one row after TCRdb ran MiXCR on the 5' RACE reads. The sample has hundreds of thousands of distinct CDR3 sequences; roughly 22% are singletons. Source material: PBMCs or a T cell subset sorted from them (not recorded which). These TCRs come from an adult woman who had mild COVID-19 (a few samples of this study predate the infection). Cell type and time point are not known.

This clonotype was detected a few times. This chain uses TRBV7-2 with TRBJ2-1; possible D gene TRBD2, 6 bases. The germline CDR1 and CDR2 sequences are SGHTA and FQGNSA. The germline V and J ends were trimmed by 0 bases and 4 bases, with 25 bases remaining between them. The CDR3 is made up of 20 amino acids. The CDR3 region is CASSLASDLNGEDRYNEQFF. CDR3 nucleotides: TGTGCCAGCAGCTTAGCGAGCGACTTGAACGGGGAGGATAGGTACAATGAGCAGTTCTTC.

This clonotype has just a few counts. The chain uses TRBV7-2 and TRBJ2-3; D perhaps matches TRBD1 (6 bases). The CDR3 extends over 15 amino acids. Germline CDR1 SGHTA, CDR2 FQGNSA. V gave up 6 bases and J gave up 0 bases, with 13 bases separating them. The CDR3 sequence is CASRRDRPSTDTQYF. The CDR3 DNA is TGTGCCAGCAGACGCGACAGGCCGAGCACAGATACGCAGTATTTT.